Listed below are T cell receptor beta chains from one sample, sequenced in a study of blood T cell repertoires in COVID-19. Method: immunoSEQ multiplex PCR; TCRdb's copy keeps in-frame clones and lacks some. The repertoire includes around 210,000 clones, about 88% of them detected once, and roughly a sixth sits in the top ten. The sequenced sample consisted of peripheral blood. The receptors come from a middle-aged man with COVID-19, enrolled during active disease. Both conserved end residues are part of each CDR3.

CDR3aa: CASSSGQMNTEAFF
j_gene: TRBJ1-1
v_gene: TRBV28

CDR3aa: CASSSGTSGYYNEQFF
j_gene: TRBJ2-1
v_gene: TRBV27

CDR3aa: CASSQEIIPGNSYTF
j_gene: TRBJ1-2
v_gene: TRBV3-1/TRBV3-2

CDR3aa: CASSPAAGYGYTF
j_gene: TRBJ1-2
v_gene: TRBV18

CDR3aa: CASSTLGTGGSPLHF
j_gene: TRBJ1-6
v_gene: TRBV19

CDR3aa: CASSLVFVYARVGETQYF
j_gene: TRBJ2-5
v_gene: TRBV7-6

CDR3aa: CASSLAEGVAKNIQYF
j_gene: TRBJ2-4
v_gene: TRBV5-1

CDR3aa: CASSSGVGEYGYTF
j_gene: TRBJ1-2
v_gene: TRBV5-4

CDR3aa: CASSLLATGGDIQYF
j_gene: TRBJ2-4
v_gene: TRBV5-1

CDR3aa: CASSVGNSGGSQFF
j_gene: TRBJ2-1
v_gene: TRBV9